This TCR beta chain was profiled in a study of vaccination and CD4 T cells after COVID-19. About the study: Median time from second vaccine dose to sampling was about 70 days (14 to 241). General study points: There was no significant change from roughly 21 to 40 median reactive clonotypes.

Concerning this clonotype: The antigen is not known.

Cultured CD4+ T-cell DNA underwent Oncomine TCR Beta short-read sequencing. Extraction of genomic DNA was performed on cultured CD4+ T cells. TCRdb fed the PCR reads into MiXCR, producing one record per CDR3 protein. Seen here are some 22,000 distinct CDR3 sequences, around 62% observed once, and the top ten hold about 23%. Between the trimmed V and J ends, which lost 5 bases and 5 bases, there was a span of 12 bases. The germline CDR1 and CDR2 sequences are MNHNS and SASEGT. The CDR3 loop spans 13 amino acids. The treatment was: roughly 10-day PBMC culture with coronavirus spike peptide pools or control peptides (ViraFEST assay). Fresh medium (containing IL-2) replaced half the medium on days 3 and 7.

The chain recombines TRBV6-1 with TRBJ2-5; D might be TRBD1 (6 bases). The TCR comes from a human donor who received a COVID-19 vaccine. Sequences were derived from CD4+ T cells from blood, cultured in vitro, sampled before SARS-CoV-2 vaccination. This CDR3 is CASSRQVGETQYF. The CDR3 DNA follows: TGTGCCAGCAGTCGACAGGTTGGGGAGACCCAGTACTTC.